The rows below give T cell receptor beta chains drawn from one sample of a study of cytomegalovirus exposure and HLA in healthy donors. Produced via immunoSEQ multiplex PCR; TCRdb's table is partial and in-frame only. The sample lists some 150,000 clones; 73% were seen once. Sequenced material: PBMCs. Source of these receptors: a human donor in good health. CDR3s include the opening cysteine and the closing phenylalanine or tryptophan. The D gene is left open where the match is weak. Clone size is given for some rows only: seen once, a few or many times, or a class if the clone is expanded.

TRBV10-2	TRBJ1-1	.	.	CASAISPIAEAFF	TGCGCCAGCGCAATATCCCCGATAGCTGAAGCTTTCTTT
TRBV7-3	TRBJ2-3	TRBD2	.	CASSPGLAAGTDTQYF	TGTGCCAGCAGCCCCGGACTAGCGGCCGGCACAGATACGCAGTATTTT
TRBV6-5	TRBJ2-5	TRBD2	.	CASRSLAEETQYF	TGTGCCAGCAGGTCTCTAGCGGAAGAGACCCAGTACTTC
TRBV7-9	TRBJ1-2	.	once	CASSWRGLYSGYTF	TGTGCCAGCAGCTGGAGGGGACTCTACTCTGGCTACACCTTC
TRBV29-1	TRBJ2-7	.	.	CSVIGVREQYF	TGCAGCGTTATAGGGGTGCGCGAGCAGTACTTC
TRBV9	TRBJ1-6	.	few	CASSPLSQGNSPLHF	TGTGCCAGCAGCCCCCTGAGCCAGGGCAATTCACCCCTCCACTTT
TRBV30	TRBJ2-3	.	.	CAWSPSRGGTDTQYF	TGTGCCTGGAGTCCCTCCAGGGGAGGCACAGATACGCAGTATTTT
TRBV7-2	TRBJ1-1	TRBD1	.	CASSYTGGDTEAFF	TGTGCCAGCAGCTATACAGGGGGGGACACTGAAGCTTTCTTT
TRBV4-1	TRBJ2-2	TRBD2	.	CASSHAPGLAGGGELFF	TGCGCCAGCAGCCATGCTCCGGGACTAGCGGGTGGCGGGGAGCTGTTTTTT
TRBV13	TRBJ2-1	TRBD2	.	CASSLGLAGVYEQFF	TGTGCCAGCAGCTTAGGCCTCGCGGGAGTCTATGAGCAGTTCTTC
TRBV6-5	TRBJ2-5	TRBD1	.	CASSQQGEETQYF	TGTGCCAGCAGCCAACAGGGGGAAGAGACCCAGTACTTC
TRBV28	TRBJ2-1	TRBD1	.	CASITPGQGVIGGQFF	TGTGCCAGCATCACTCCGGGACAGGGAGTGATTGGGGGGCAGTTCTTC
TRBV4-2	TRBJ2-1	.	.	CASSQVESEPYNEQFF	TGTGCCAGCAGCCAAGTGGAGTCTGAGCCCTACAATGAGCAGTTCTTC
TRBV2	TRBJ1-2	.	.	CASSPDSTVYGYTF	TGTGCCAGCAGTCCCGACAGCACCGTCTATGGCTACACCTTC
TRBV5-8	TRBJ2-7	.	.	CASSLVGTPTYEQYF	TGTGCCAGCAGCTTGGTGGGGACACCAACCTACGAGCAGTACTTC
TRBV6-5	TRBJ2-5	.	.	CASSYLPQETQYF	TGTGCCAGCAGTTACCTCCCCCAAGAGACCCAGTACTTC
TRBV20-1	TRBJ1-4	.	.	CSAREGEKLFF	TGCAGTGCTAGGGAGGGGGAAAAACTGTTTTTT
TRBV19	TRBJ2-2	.	.	CASSERDIYTGELFF	TGTGCCAGTAGCGAGAGGGACATATACACCGGGGAGCTGTTTTTT
TRBV7-3	TRBJ2-4	TRBD1	.	CASSFQGVENIQYF	TGTGCCAGCAGCTTCCAGGGGGTCGAAAACATTCAGTACTTC
TRBV6-1	TRBJ1-5	.	.	CASSPSRGSNQPQHF	TGTGCCAGCAGCCCCAGCAGGGGTAGCAATCAGCCCCAGCATTTT
TRBV15	TRBJ1-5	.	once	CATSRDLGNQPQHF	TGTGCCACCAGCAGAGATCTCGGGAATCAGCCCCAGCATTTT
TRBV4-2	TRBJ2-2	.	.	CASSQDGLAWITGELFF	TGTGCCAGCAGCCAAGACGGCCTAGCGTGGATCACCGGGGAGCTGTTTTTT
TRBV2	TRBJ1-1	.	.	CASPPGHSLFTEAFF	TGTGCCAGCCCTCCGGGACACTCGCTATTCACTGAAGCTTTCTTT
TRBV5-1	TRBJ1-6	.	.	CASSRESSYNSPLHF	TGCGCCAGCAGCCGGGAGAGCTCCTATAATTCACCCCTCCACTTT
TRBV11-1	TRBJ2-7	.	few	CASSLVTQNSYEQYF	TGTGCCAGCAGCTTAGTAACCCAAAACAGCTACGAGCAGTACTTC
TRBV5-1	TRBJ2-7	.	.	CASSPTPGTTAYEQYF	TGCGCCAGCAGCCCTACTCCCGGGACAACTGCCTACGAGCAGTACTTC
TRBV6-6	TRBJ1-5	.	.	CASSQQGRSNQPQHF	TGTGCCAGCAGCCAACAGGGACGTAGCAATCAGCCCCAGCATTTT
TRBV6-1	TRBJ2-7	.	.	CASSPQTARYEQYF	TGTGCCAGCAGTCCTCAGACAGCCAGATACGAGCAGTACTTC
TRBV6-5	TRBJ2-5	.	.	CASSVTNKETQYF	TGTGCCAGCAGTGTAACCAACAAGGAGACCCAGTACTTC
TRBV2	TRBJ2-5	.	.	CASGRPRREETQYF	TGTGCCAGCGGGAGGCCTAGGAGGGAAGAGACCCAGTACTTC
TRBV4-1	TRBJ2-1	.	.	CASSQEWGAGEQFF	TGCGCCAGCAGCCAAGAGTGGGGTGCGGGAGAGCAGTTCTTC
TRBV13	TRBJ2-1	TRBD1	.	CASSYRYKGQGASEQFF	TGTGCCAGCAGCTACAGGTACAAGGGACAGGGGGCTAGTGAGCAGTTCTTC
TRBV4-1	TRBJ2-1	TRBD2	.	CASSLSGGRRGNEQFF	TGCGCCAGCAGCCTCTCGGGCGGGAGGAGGGGAAATGAGCAGTTCTTC
TRBV7-8	TRBJ2-5	TRBD1	.	CASSEDRAGGETQYF	TGTGCCAGCAGTGAAGACAGGGCAGGAGGAGAGACCCAGTACTTC
TRBV19	TRBJ2-3	TRBD2	.	CASGLAGRGTDTQYF	TGTGCCAGTGGACTAGCGGGCAGGGGAACAGATACGCAGTATTTT
TRBV5-1	TRBJ1-1	TRBD1	.	CASSRETGVNTEAFF	TGCGCCAGCAGCCGCGAGACAGGGGTGAACACTGAAGCTTTCTTT
TRBV5-6	TRBJ1-6	.	.	CASRTSSYNSPLHF	TGTGCCAGTAGGACTAGCTCCTATAATTCACCCCTCCACTTT
TRBV7-9	TRBJ2-3	.	.	CASSSGADTQYF	TGTGCCAGCAGCTCAGGGGCAGATACGCAGTATTTT
TRBV2	TRBJ2-5	.	.	CANSGQGKETQYF	TGTGCCAACAGTGGCCAGGGAAAAGAGACCCAGTACTTC
TRBV28	TRBJ1-4	.	.	CASTNRGAGEKLFF	TGTGCCAGCACCAACCGGGGGGCGGGTGAAAAACTGTTTTTT
TRBV27	TRBJ1-1	TRBD1	once	CASSLRTGGNTEAFF	TGTGCCAGCAGTCTCCGGACAGGGGGAAACACTGAAGCTTTCTTT
TRBV7-3	TRBJ2-3	.	few	CASSNGRDTQYF	TGTGCCAGCAGTAACGGTCGGGATACGCAGTATTTT
TRBV18	TRBJ2-1	TRBD1	.	CASSPQTGGYEQFF	TGTGCCAGCTCACCTCAGACAGGGGGCTATGAGCAGTTCTTC
TRBV5-1	TRBJ1-1	.	.	CASSEPRENTEAFF	TGCGCCAGCAGCGAACCCCGGGAAAACACTGAAGCTTTCTTT
TRBV9	TRBJ2-5	.	.	CASSEGGAEETQYF	TGTGCCAGCAGCGAAGGGGGGGCAGAAGAGACCCAGTACTTC
TRBV5-4	TRBJ2-1	.	.	CASKSGGVYNEQFF	TGTGCCAGCAAATCTGGCGGAGTCTACAATGAGCAGTTCTTC
TRBV4-1	TRBJ2-3	TRBD2	.	CASSQVLAGYTDTQYF	TGCGCCAGCAGCCAAGTTCTAGCGGGTTACACAGATACGCAGTATTTT
TRBV27	TRBJ1-3	.	.	CASSFSPAGNTIYF	TGTGCCAGCAGTTTCTCACCCGCGGGAAACACCATATATTTT
TRBV2	TRBJ2-5	TRBD1	.	CASSRQGEETQYF	TGTGCCAGCAGTAGACAGGGTGAGGAGACCCAGTACTTC
TRBV27	TRBJ1-2	.	.	CAQRIFYGYTF	TGTGCCCAGCGCATCTTCTATGGCTACACCTTC
TRBV27	TRBJ2-6	.	.	CASSFSSGANVLTF	TGTGCCAGCAGTTTTAGTTCTGGGGCCAACGTCCTGACTTTC
TRBV7-3	TRBJ2-7	TRBD2	.	CASSSRGREIYEQYF	TGTGCCAGCAGCTCCCGTGGGCGGGAGATCTACGAGCAGTACTTC
TRBV6-1	TRBJ1-2	TRBD1	.	CASRGQVLRIYGYTF	TGTGCCAGCAGAGGACAGGTATTACGAATCTATGGCTACACCTTC
TRBV6-1	TRBJ2-7	TRBD2	.	CASSPRTSGDGKQYF	TGTGCCAGCAGTCCCCGGACTAGCGGGGACGGAAAGCAGTACTTC
TRBV29-1	TRBJ2-7	TRBD1	.	CSVGVGQGLYEQYF	TGCAGCGTTGGTGTAGGACAGGGATTATACGAGCAGTACTTC
TRBV29-1	TRBJ1-2	TRBD1	few	CSVYIPGQLFGGYTF	TGCAGCGTTTATATACCGGGACAGCTTTTCGGGGGCTACACCTTC
TRBV27	TRBJ1-1	.	.	CASRLQENTEAFF	TGTGCCAGCAGGTTACAGGAGAACACTGAAGCTTTCTTT
TRBV30	TRBJ2-5	TRBD2	.	CAWSPGTSGRGETQYF	TGTGCCTGGAGTCCGGGGACTAGCGGGAGGGGGGAGACCCAGTACTTC
TRBV30	TRBJ2-5	.	.	CAWSVTGIETQYF	TGTGCCTGGAGTGTAACAGGGATAGAGACCCAGTACTTC
TRBV27	TRBJ1-1	.	.	CASSFTRPMNTEAFF	TGTGCCAGCAGTTTCACCAGGCCCATGAACACTGAAGCTTTCTTT